The rows below give T cell receptor beta chains drawn from one sample of a study of persistence of HIV-infected CD4 T cells. Some clones are missing from TCRdb's copy, which holds only in-frame ones; the method was immunoSEQ multiplex PCR. The table includes 20,000 to 25,000 clones, around 74% detected once. No antigen is known for these receptors. The sample consisted of CD4+ T cells sorted from PBMCs after approximately 19-hour stimulation, taken from a patient who received antiretroviral therapy. The source is an adult man with HIV who was CMV-seropositive. The CDR3 runs from the conserved cysteine through the conserved F or W. A D gene is named only where the DNA matches it firmly. Clone size is not always given. Where it is, it says once, few, many or a class for expanded clones.

d_call,clone_size,v_call,j_call,cdr3_nt,cdr3_aa
-,-,TRBV9,TRBJ1-6,TGTGCCAGCAGCCCCCAGGCCACCCCGAGGAGTAATTCACCCCTCCACTTT,CASSPQATPRSNSPLHF
TRBD1,-,TRBV12-5,TRBJ2-3,TGTGCTAGTGGTTTGGTGACAGGGGTGGGAACAGATACGCAGTATTTT,CASGLVTGVGTDTQYF
-,-,TRBV5-1,TRBJ1-3,TGCGCCAGCAGCTTGGCAGGGTCTGGAAACACCATATATTTT,CASSLAGSGNTIYF
-,-,TRBV19,TRBJ2-3,TGTGCCAGTAGTATACGGGGGCAGGGACCAACAGATACGCAGTATTTT,CASSIRGQGPTDTQYF
TRBD2,few,TRBV5-1,TRBJ2-3,TGCGCCAGCAGCCGCCAAGTACTAGCGGGGGATAGAGATACGCAGTATTTT,CASSRQVLAGDRDTQYF
-,-,TRBV10-1,TRBJ2-2,TGCGCCAGCAGCCTAGGAGCGGAGAACACCGGGGAGCTGTTTTTT,CASSLGAENTGELFF
TRBD1,-,TRBV6-5,TRBJ1-2,TGTGCCAGCAGGCCGGACAGGGCGCATGGCTACACCTTC,CASRPDRAHGYTF
-,few,TRBV5-8,TRBJ1-2,TGTGCCAGCAGCTTCAATGGGAGAACTAACTATGGCTACACCTTC,CASSFNGRTNYGYTF
-,-,TRBV27,TRBJ2-7,TGTGCCAGCAGTTCCCTTGGTACCTACGAGCAGTACTTC,CASSSLGTYEQYF
TRBD1,-,TRBV6-5,TRBJ2-3,TGTGCCAGCAGTTCACAGGGGGCTGCAGATACGCAGTATTTT,CASSSQGAADTQYF
TRBD1,-,TRBV27,TRBJ2-2,TGTGCCAGCAGTTTTGCAACAGGGGGCAACACCGGGGAGCTGTTTTTT,CASSFATGGNTGELFF
-,-,TRBV12-3/TRBV12-4,TRBJ1-5,TGTGCCAGCAGTTTTGGGTTGATCTCAGCCCAGCATTTT,CASSFGLISAQHF
-,once,TRBV12-3/TRBV12-4,TRBJ1-3,TGTGCCGCGGGAGGAAACACCATATATTTT,CAAGGNTIYF
-,few,TRBV4-1,TRBJ1-6,TGCGCCAGCAGCGCCCTTGACAGACATAATTCACCCCTCCACTTT,CASSALDRHNSPLHF
-,once,TRBV24-1,TRBJ1-5,TGTGCCACCAGTGATTTGCGTAGCAATCAGCCCCAGCATTTT,CATSDLRSNQPQHF
TRBD1,few,TRBV4-1,TRBJ1-5,TGCGCCAGCAGCCAAGCGGACAGGGGCCAGCCCCAGCATTTT,CASSQADRGQPQHF
-,-,TRBV4-1,TRBJ1-5,TGCGCCAGCAGCCTACAGGTTTATAGCAATCAGCCCCAGCATTTT,CASSLQVYSNQPQHF
TRBD1,-,TRBV12-5,TRBJ1-2,TGTGCTACCACTACAGGGGAGTATGGCTACACCTTC,CATTTGEYGYTF
-,-,TRBV7-2,TRBJ2-7,TGTGCCAGCAGCTTAGCCCAGCCGGGGACCTACGAGCAGTACTTC,CASSLAQPGTYEQYF
-,-,TRBV3-1/TRBV3-2,TRBJ1-1,TGTGCCAGCAGCCTCCTGGGGGGGGCGAGGGGGGCGTTCTTT,CASSLLGGARGAFF
-,-,TRBV10-3,TRBJ1-4,TGTGCCATCAGTGAGCAGGAAGGTGGTAATGAAAAACTGTTTTTT,CAISEQEGGNEKLFF
-,-,TRBV10-3,TRBJ1-3,TGTGCCATCAGGGGAACTAGGACCGGAGCTGGAAACACCATATATTTT,CAIRGTRTGAGNTIYF
-,-,TRBV7-2,TRBJ1-1,TGTGCCAGCAGCTTAGGTCCAGGGCGAATGAACACTGAAGCTTTCTTT,CASSLGPGRMNTEAFF
TRBD1,-,TRBV6-1,TRBJ2-5,TGTGCCAGCAGTGTCCTGAGTGGACAGGTCCAAGAGACCCAGTACTTC,CASSVLSGQVQETQYF
-,once,TRBV7-3,TRBJ2-3,TGTGCCAGCAGCTTAGGGCCGGGCCTCACAGATACGCAGTATTTT,CASSLGPGLTDTQYF